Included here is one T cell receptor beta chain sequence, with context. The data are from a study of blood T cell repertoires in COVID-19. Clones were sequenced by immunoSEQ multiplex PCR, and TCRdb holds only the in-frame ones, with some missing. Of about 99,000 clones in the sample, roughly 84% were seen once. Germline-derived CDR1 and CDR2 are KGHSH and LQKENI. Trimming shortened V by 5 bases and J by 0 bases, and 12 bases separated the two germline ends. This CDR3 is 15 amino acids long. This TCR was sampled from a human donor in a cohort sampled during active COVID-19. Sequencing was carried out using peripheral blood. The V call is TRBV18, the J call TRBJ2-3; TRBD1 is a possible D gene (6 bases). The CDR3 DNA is TGTGCCAGCTCAGGGCTCAGGGGAAGCACAGATACGCAGTATTTT. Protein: CASSGLRGSTDTQYF.